The 31 T cell receptor beta chains presented below share a single source sample, sequenced in a study of cytomegalovirus exposure and HLA in healthy donors. Primers for the PCR totalled 60 Vbeta and 13 Jbeta. Generated by immunoSEQ multiplex PCR, the TCRdb table keeps only in-frame clones and is missing some. The sample contains around 190,000 clones, around 77% of which appear only once. The specimen sequenced was PBMCs. The receptors were gathered from a man in his fifties or sixties in good health and CMV-seronegative.

The CDR3 spells CASKTETGYTF. Here the CDR3 DNA reads TGTGCCAGTAAGACAGAAACTGGCTACACCTTC. This chain uses TRBV19 with TRBJ1-2; D is possibly TRBD1 (5 bases). V gave up 7 bases and J gave up 7 bases, with 10 bases separating them. The CDR3 totals 11 residues. Germline-derived CDR1 and CDR2 are LNHDA and SQIVND (reference sequence).

The V gene is TRBV11-2, the J gene TRBJ2-7, with TRBD2 matching 10 bases. The CDR3 loop spans 14 amino acids. The germline V gene encodes CDR1 SGHAT and CDR2 FQNNGV. The trim removed 5 bases at V and 6 bases at J, leaving 7 bases unmatched. CDR3 amino acids: CASSIPGTSVEQYF. CDR3 bases: TGTGCCAGCAGCATCCCCGGGACTAGCGTCGAGCAGTACTTC.

This chain joins TRBV4-2 and TRBJ2-7; D possibly corresponds to TRBD2 (7 bases). The CDR3 has 16 amino acids. V dropped 0 bases and J dropped 2 bases, with 14 bases sitting between them. Per germline, CDR1 LGHNA and CDR2 YNFKEQ. CDR3 loop: CASSQEGGASAYEQYF. The CDR3 DNA sequence: TGTGCCAGCAGCCAAGAGGGGGGGGCTAGCGCCTACGAGCAGTACTTC.

Note on this clone: The junction departs from germline at one end; a sequencing error may be responsible. The chain combines TRBV7-9 with TRBJ1-1, with 8 bases that match TRBD1. The germline V gene has CDR1 SEHNR and CDR2 FQNEAQ (reference sequence). The CDR3 runs to 12 residues. The CDR3 loop is CSSSSGTGEAFF. The CDR3 DNA reads as TGTTCCAGCAGCTCCGGGACAGGCGAAGCTTTCTTT.

CDR3 loop: CASSLGGGNEQFF. The CDR3 DNA is TGTGCCAGCAGCTTAGGGGGAGGCAATGAGCAGTTCTTC. The V gene is TRBV11-2, the J gene TRBJ2-1; TRBD2 might be the D (6 bases). The CDR3 has 13 residues. The ends were cut back, 1 base at V and 6 bases at J, with 7 bases in the middle. Per germline, CDR1 SGHAT and CDR2 FQNNGV. Using reference TRBV11-2 and TRBJ2-1 for the parts outside the CDR3, the full variable domain is EAGVAQSPRYKIIEKRQSVAFWCNPISGHATLYWYQQILGQGPKLLIQFQNNGVVDDSQLPKDRFSAERLKGVDSTLKIQPAKLEDSAVYLCASSLGGGNEQFFGPGTRLTVL.

V usage is TRBV7-2 and J usage is TRBJ2-7; 9 bases are a match to TRBD1. The CDR3 sequence is 15 residues long. The junction had 4 bases not matched to a gene; V was cut back by 1 base and J by 3 bases. The germline CDR1 and CDR2 sequences are SGHTA and FQGNSA. The CDR3 here is CASSLGDRGFYEQYF. CDR3 coding DNA: TGTGCCAGCAGCTTAGGCGACAGGGGGTTCTACGAGCAGTACTTC.

In this sample, this clone turned up a few times. V and J are TRBV19 and TRBJ1-1, with D perhaps matching TRBD1 (5 bases). The CDR3 covers 15 residues. From germline, CDR1 is LNHDA and CDR2 SQIVND (reference sequence). V lost 3 bases and J 1 base, leaving 12 bases between the germline ends. CDR3 DNA sequence: TGTGCCAGTAGTATTTACCAGGGCCCGAACACTGAAGCTTTCTTT. Its translation: CASSIYQGPNTEAFF. Looking up the rest from reference TRBV19 and TRBJ1-1 gives the full variable domain: DGGITQSPKYLFRKEGQNVTLSCEQNLNHDAMYWYRQDPGQGLRLIYYSQIVNDFQKGDIAEGYSVSREKKESFPLTVTSAQKNPTAFYLCASSIYQGPNTEAFFGQGTRLTVV.

This clone has only a few counts. Its ends do not fully match the called genes, so a read error is possible. This chain joins TRBV18 and TRBJ1-2, with 10 positions matching TRBD1. In germline, CDR1 is KGHSH, CDR2 LQKENI. The CDR3 is made up of 15 amino acids. CDR3 sequence: CASSAGQGTNYGYPF. Here the CDR3 DNA reads TGTGCCAGCTCAGCGGGACAGGGGACTAACTATGGCTACCCCTTC.

This clone has only a few counts. The chain joins TRBV14 to TRBJ2-7, with TRBD1 identical over 8 bases. The germline CDR1 and CDR2 sequences are SGHDN and FVKESK. The junction had 8 bases not matched to a gene; V was cut back by 1 base and J by 0 bases. CDR3 length: 17 amino acids. CDR3 sequence: CASSQGGTGITSYEQYF. The CDR3 nucleotides read TGTGCCAGCAGCCAAGGGGGGACAGGAATTACCTCCTACGAGCAGTACTTC.

The chain joins TRBV19 to TRBJ1-5, with D perhaps matching TRBD1 (5 bases). CDR1 is LNHDA and CDR2 is SQIVND in the germline V gene (reference sequence). This CDR3 contains 12 residues. Between the trimmed V and J ends, which lost 9 bases and 7 bases, there was a span of 13 bases. Written as DNA, the CDR3 is TGTGCCAGGGTGGCCGGGGGACAGCCCCAGCATTTT. Its translation: CARVAGGQPQHF.

The V and J genes are TRBV6-1 and TRBJ2-5, with a tentative D call TRBD1 (6 bases). The J call may be in error: the DNA end matches TRBJ2-7 better. The germline V gene encodes CDR1 MNHNS and CDR2 SASEGT. This CDR3 is built from 13 residues. The CDR3 region is CATSKRDKYEQYF. The CDR3 DNA follows: TGTGCCACCTCAAAACGGGACAAATACGAGCAGTACTTC.

CDR3 in amino acids: CASSLSSGPGNTIYF. CDR3 sequence (DNA): TGTGCCAGCAGTTTATCATCAGGGCCAGGAAACACCATATATTTT. V gene TRBV27 combines with J gene TRBJ1-3, with TRBD1 as a possible D gene (5 bases). The CDR3 totals 15 residues. Trimming pared 0 bases from V and 4 bases from J, leaving 10 bases between. Germline CDR1 and CDR2: MNHEY and SMNVEV (reference sequence).

J is TRBJ2-1 and V is TRBV6-1, with 8 nucleotides matching TRBD2. J lost 8 bases, V lost 4 bases, and 10 bases had no gene match. This CDR3 is built from 15 residues. Per germline, CDR1 MNHNS and CDR2 SASEGT. CDR3 in amino acids: CASSGISGGPDEQFF. CDR3 nucleotide sequence: TGTGCCAGCAGTGGGATTTCGGGAGGGCCGGATGAGCAGTTCTTC.

V is TRBV7-9 and J is TRBJ1-2; TRBD1 might be the D (6 bases). This CDR3 has 13 amino acids. V lost 1 base and J 7 bases, leaving 10 bases between the germline ends. Germline CDR1 and CDR2: SEHNR and FQNEAQ (reference sequence). The CDR3 loop reads CASSLDQGSGYTF. Here the CDR3 DNA reads TGTGCCAGCAGCTTAGACCAGGGGAGTGGCTACACCTTC.

In this sample, this clone turned up once. This rearrangement joins TRBV5-8 to TRBJ2-7, with TRBD1 matching over 9 bases. The CDR3 loop spans 17 amino acids. CDR1 and CDR2 from the germline V gene are SGHTS and YDEGEE. V lost 1 base and J lost 2; bases outside the gene matches: 10. Here the CDR3 DNA reads TGTGCCAGCAGCTTGATGACGGGGACAGGGCAGCCCTACGAGCAGTACTTC. This codes for CASSLMTGTGQPYEQYF.

The chain joins TRBV7-9 to TRBJ1-2; no reliable D call. Trimming removed 1 base at V and 1 base at J, with 4 bases between. CDR3 size: 13 residues. Germline values: CDR1 SEHNR, CDR2 FQNEAQ (reference sequence). The CDR3 reads CASSLGHNYGYTF. CDR3 DNA: TGTGCCAGCAGCTTAGGACATAACTATGGCTACACCTTC.

The chain has TRBV19 and TRBJ2-7; D perhaps matches TRBD2 (5 bases). Looked up from germline, CDR1 is LNHDA and CDR2 is SQIVND (reference sequence). V was trimmed by 1 base and J by 1 base, leaving 8 bases between them. The CDR3 has 14 residues. CDR3 sequence reads: CASSIAGVSYEQYF. CDR3 in DNA: TGTGCCAGTAGTATAGCCGGGGTGTCCTACGAGCAGTACTTC.

The chain employs TRBV7-9 and TRBJ2-4, with D perhaps matching TRBD1 (6 bases). Germline V gene sequence: CDR1 SEHNR, CDR2 FQNEAQ (reference sequence). Trimming removed 1 base at V and 3 bases at J, with 7 bases between. The CDR3 contains 14 residues. Written as DNA, the CDR3 is TGTGCCAGCAGCTTAGACAGGGTCAAAAACATTCAGTACTTC. It translates to CASSLDRVKNIQYF.

This clone was observed a single time. J is TRBJ1-4 and V is TRBV6-5, with TRBD1 matching 8 bases. The J segment lost 8 bases and the V segment lost 2 bases, leaving 7 bases of the junction unmatched. This CDR3 has 15 amino acids. CDR1 and CDR2 from the germline V gene are MNHEY and SVGAGI. CDR3: CASSYIGQGREKLFF. The DNA of the CDR3 is TGTGCCAGCAGTTACATAGGACAGGGCCGCGAAAAACTGTTTTTT.

The CDR3 bases are TGTGCCAGCTCACCAAAAACGGTGAATCAGCCCCAGCATTTT. Translation: CASSPKTVNQPQHF. This chain joins TRBV18 and TRBJ1-5, with D unresolved. The CDR3 length is 14 residues. Germline-derived CDR1 and CDR2 are KGHSH and LQKENI. Trimming took 2 bases from V and 4 from J, leaving 9 bases between them. The full variable domain, in which reference TRBV18 and TRBJ1-5 provide the parts outside the CDR3, is NAGVMQNPRHLVRRRGQEARLRCSPMKGHSHVYWYRQLPEEGLKFMVYLQKENIIDESGMPKERFSAEFPKEGPSILRIQQVVRGDSAAYFCASSPKTVNQPQHFGDGTRLSIL.

The genes are TRBV6-4 and TRBJ1-1; D unresolved. V was trimmed by 3 bases and J by 8 bases, leaving 22 bases between them. CDR3 size: 16 residues. Per germline, CDR1 MRHNA and CDR2 SNTAGT. The CDR3 region has the DNA TGTGCCAGCAGTGAAAGAGGAGATACCATTACTCGAGAAGCTTTCTTT. Its translation is CASSERGDTITREAFF.

The rearrangement joins TRBV27 to TRBJ2-2; no definite D call. The CDR3 has 17 amino acids. The germline V gene has CDR1 MNHEY and CDR2 SMNVEV (reference sequence). The V end was cut by 2 bases, the J end by 4 bases, with 17 bases between. The CDR3, as DNA: TGTGCCAGCAGTTTAATTGTCCCGACTGTAGGCACCGGGGAGCTGTTTTTT. Translation: CASSLIVPTVGTGELFF.

The gene calls are TRBV19 and TRBJ1-4, with 7 bases lining up with TRBD1. Germline V gene data show CDR1 as LNHDA and CDR2 as SQIVND (reference sequence). J lost 6 bases, V lost 4 bases, and 14 bases had no gene match. The CDR3 loop spans 17 amino acids. CDR3 coding DNA: TGTGCCAGTAGTAACAAAGGGTACAGGGGAGCGGATGAAAAACTGTTTTTT. This codes for CASSNKGYRGADEKLFF.

The rearrangement joins TRBV9 to TRBJ1-2, with TRBD1 matching over 7 bases. V gave up 3 bases and J gave up 4 bases; unmatched junction bases: 6. Germline V gene sequence: CDR1 SGDLS, CDR2 YYNGEE. The CDR3 runs to 14 residues. The CDR3 sequence is CASSALGQPYGYTF. The DNA for the CDR3 is TGTGCCAGCAGCGCTCTGGGACAGCCCTATGGCTACACCTTC.

This chain joins TRBV6-1 and TRBJ1-6, with 9 nucleotides matching TRBD1. The CDR3 runs 15 residues. Trimming removed 5 bases from V and 7 bases from J; junction bases left unmatched: 6. Germline-derived CDR1 and CDR2 are MNHNS and SASEGT. The CDR3 reads CASSLRTGVNSPLHF. As DNA, the CDR3 is TGTGCCAGCAGTCTACGGACAGGGGTGAATTCACCCCTCCACTTT.

The V call is TRBV7-9, the J call TRBJ2-7; 7 bases line up with TRBD1. Germline V gene lookup returns CDR1 SEHNR and CDR2 FQNEAQ (reference sequence). V lost 2 bases, J lost 6 bases, and 7 bases stayed unmatched. The CDR3 consists of 14 residues. CDR3 residues: CASSLPPGQAEQYF. The CDR3 region has the DNA TGTGCCAGCAGCTTACCACCCGGACAGGCCGAGCAGTACTTC.

J is TRBJ2-7 and V is TRBV27; D is ambiguous. CDR1 and CDR2 (germline): MNHEY, SMNVEV (reference sequence). V shed 10 bases and J shed 6 bases, with 19 bases lying between them. This CDR3 contains 13 residues. CDR3 sequence: CATARVASGEQYF. In nucleotides, the CDR3 is TGTGCCACCGCACGGGTGGCCTCCGGCGAGCAGTACTTC.

This chain connects TRBV5-4 to TRBJ1-3; the D gene is possibly TRBD1 (5 bases). Trimming took 0 bases from V and 0 from J, leaving 10 bases between them. The CDR3 runs 16 residues. Germline V gene data show CDR1 as SGHNT and CDR2 as YYREEE (reference sequence). CDR3 amino acids: CASSLGPGGSGNTIYF. Written as DNA, the CDR3 is TGTGCCAGCAGCTTGGGACCGGGGGGCTCTGGAAACACCATATATTTT.

The J gene is TRBJ2-7, the V gene TRBV13; D may be TRBD2 (5 bases). Trimming took off 1 base at V and 4 bases at J, with 14 bases between the two ends. The CDR3 runs to 15 residues. CDR1 is PRHDT and CDR2 is FYEKMQ in the germline V gene (reference sequence). In DNA form, the CDR3 reads TGTGCCAGCAGCTTAGAGGGTGGAGGAAGATACGAGCAGTACTTC. This encodes CASSLEGGGRYEQYF.

The CDR3 sequence is CASSARGGGYGYTF. The CDR3 DNA reads TGTGCCAGCAGCGCCCGGGGTGGGGGGTATGGCTACACCTTC. The V gene is TRBV2, the J gene TRBJ1-2; D is possibly TRBD1 (5 bases). This CDR3 has 14 residues. The V end was cut by 6 bases, the J end by 5 bases, with 16 bases between. From germline, CDR1 is SNHLY and CDR2 FYNNEI. Full variable domain (outside the CDR3, taken from reference TRBV2 and TRBJ1-2): EPEVTQTPSHQVTQMGQEVILRCVPISNHLYFYWYRQILGQKVEFLVSFYNNEISEKSEIFDDQFSVERPDGSNFTLKIRSTKLEDSAMYFCASSARGGGYGYTFGSGTRLTVV.

The CDR3 reads CASSHLGLAENTGELFF. CDR3 coding DNA: TGTGCCAGCAGCCATCTAGGGCTAGCGGAGAACACCGGGGAGCTGTTTTTT. The chain carries TRBV13 and TRBJ2-2; 7 positions agree with TRBD2. Germline lookup yields CDR1 PRHDT and CDR2 FYEKMQ (reference sequence). The junction had 10 bases not matched to a gene; V was cut back by 5 bases and J by 1 base. This CDR3 is built from 17 residues.